This T cell receptor (beta chain) stems from a study of T cell repertoires in cytomegalovirus infection. Study as a whole: The authors used CMV epitopes that were HLA-C-restricted (recently identified) and HLA-B-restricted (well studied). Signatures in public TCR beta sequences pointed to both CMV infection and matching HLA type. Findings and caveats of the study: What dominated the ex vivo response were HLA-C-restricted CMV-specific TCR beta clonotypes. The cumulative frequency of public TCR beta families identified carriers of CMV plus the relevant HLA.

TCRdb called the reads again in MiXCR, with one record for every CDR3 protein. The repertoire consists of about 830,000 distinct CDR3 sequences, with approximately 30% occurring once and the leading ten covering around 12%. The table lists this clonotype with a few counts. What it binds is not known. Germline CDR1 is MNHEY and CDR2 is SVGAGI. This CDR3 spans 16 amino acids. The ends were cut back, 2 bases at V and 8 bases at J, with 19 bases in the middle. This chain joins TRBV6-5 and TRBJ2-1; a weak D match, TRBD2 (5 bases). The sequence derives from a human donor in good health (CMV status not recorded). Some clones in this sample may be carry-over from other donors' samples. The sequencing used cultured CD8+ T cells from PBMCs, collected from culture after CMV antigen stimulation. CDR3 residues: CASSYDLGPLRDEQFF. CDR3 nucleotides: TGTGCCAGCAGTTACGATCTAGGGCCTTTGAGGGATGAGCAGTTCTTC.